These T cell receptor beta chains were read from a single sample in a study of blood T cell repertoires in COVID-19. Sequencing used immunoSEQ multiplex PCR; TCRdb keeps in-frame clones, though not all of them. The sample has hundreds of thousands of clones; 87% are singletons. Source material: peripheral blood. The source of these receptors is a woman in her fifties or sixties who had recovered from COVID-19. Both conserved end residues are part of each CDR3. A D gene is named only where the DNA matches it firmly. Where a row states a size, it is once, few, many or the class of an expanded clone; other rows omit it.

v_gene: TRBV28
abundance: few
d_gene: -
j_gene: TRBJ2-1
CDR3aa: CASSLDNSPTRQFF
CDR3nt: TGTGCCAGCAGTTTGGACAATAGTCCTACCCGGCAGTTCTTC

v_gene: TRBV7-2
abundance: -
d_gene: TRBD1
j_gene: TRBJ1-2
CDR3aa: CASSLALTGSYGYTF
CDR3nt: TGTGCCAGCAGCTTAGCGCTGACAGGGAGCTATGGCTACACCTTC

v_gene: TRBV27
abundance: -
d_gene: -
j_gene: TRBJ2-1
CDR3aa: CASLRGTRTFF
CDR3nt: TGTGCCAGCTTGAGGGGGACCCGGACTTTCTTC

v_gene: TRBV10-3
abundance: -
d_gene: TRBD1
j_gene: TRBJ2-3
CDR3aa: CAISGDRGVTDTQYF
CDR3nt: TGTGCCATCAGTGGAGACAGGGGGGTCACGGATACGCAGTATTTT

v_gene: TRBV5-1
abundance: -
d_gene: -
j_gene: TRBJ2-2
CDR3aa: CASSLWGGGNTGELFF
CDR3nt: TGCGCCAGCAGCTTGTGGGGGGGCGGAAACACCGGGGAGCTGTTTTTT

v_gene: TRBV29-1
abundance: -
d_gene: TRBD1
j_gene: TRBJ1-2
CDR3aa: CSGAGTGVVGYTF
CDR3nt: TGCAGCGGAGCCGGGACAGGGGTCGTGGGCTACACCTTC

v_gene: TRBV5-8
abundance: -
d_gene: TRBD2
j_gene: TRBJ2-1
CDR3aa: CASSLGRLASGNEQFF
CDR3nt: TGTGCCAGCAGCTTGGGAAGACTAGCGAGCGGCAATGAGCAGTTCTTC

v_gene: TRBV7-2
abundance: -
d_gene: -
j_gene: TRBJ1-3
CDR3aa: CASSLAAGRPGNTIYF
CDR3nt: TGTGCCAGCAGCTTAGCCGCGGGCAGGCCAGGAAACACCATATATTTT

v_gene: TRBV27
abundance: -
d_gene: TRBD1
j_gene: TRBJ1-1
CDR3aa: CASSLSTGGGTEAFF
CDR3nt: TGTGCCAGCAGTTTATCGACAGGGGGAGGCACTGAAGCTTTCTTT

v_gene: TRBV5-4
abundance: -
d_gene: -
j_gene: TRBJ2-7
CDR3aa: CASSLEGVTYEQYF
CDR3nt: TGTGCCAGCAGCTTGGAGGGGGTTACCTACGAGCAGTACTTC

v_gene: TRBV9
abundance: -
d_gene: TRBD2
j_gene: TRBJ2-3
CDR3aa: CASSSRTSGGVKDTQYF
CDR3nt: TGTGCCAGCAGCTCGAGGACTAGCGGGGGGGTGAAAGATACGCAGTATTTT

v_gene: TRBV6-2/TRBV6-3
abundance: -
d_gene: -
j_gene: TRBJ1-2
CDR3aa: CASSYAWTDYGYTF
CDR3nt: TGTGCCAGCAGTTACGCCTGGACAGACTATGGCTACACCTTC

v_gene: TRBV5-1
abundance: -
d_gene: -
j_gene: TRBJ2-1
CDR3aa: CASSFNRGGEQFF
CDR3nt: TGCGCCAGCAGCTTTAATAGGGGGGGTGAGCAGTTCTTC

v_gene: TRBV27
abundance: -
d_gene: TRBD1
j_gene: TRBJ2-6
CDR3aa: CASSSSGGTGANVLTF
CDR3nt: TGTGCCAGCAGTTCCTCAGGGGGAACCGGGGCCAACGTCCTGACTTTC

v_gene: TRBV5-8
abundance: -
d_gene: TRBD1
j_gene: TRBJ2-3
CDR3aa: CASSRGQGGTDTQYF
CDR3nt: TGTGCCAGCAGCAGAGGACAGGGGGGCACAGATACGCAGTATTTT

v_gene: TRBV3-1/TRBV3-2
abundance: -
d_gene: -
j_gene: TRBJ1-1
CDR3aa: CASSLRGGRHEAFF
CDR3nt: TGTGCCAGCAGCTTAAGAGGAGGGCGACATGAAGCTTTCTTT

v_gene: TRBV9
abundance: -
d_gene: -
j_gene: TRBJ2-7
CDR3aa: CASSVSGSHVGEQYF
CDR3nt: TGTGCCAGCAGCGTATCCGGGTCCCACGTTGGCGAGCAGTACTTC

v_gene: TRBV19
abundance: few
d_gene: -
j_gene: TRBJ1-1
CDR3aa: CASSIKAQGTEAFF
CDR3nt: TGTGCCAGTAGTATAAAGGCCCAGGGGACTGAAGCTTTCTTT

v_gene: TRBV7-2
abundance: -
d_gene: TRBD1
j_gene: TRBJ1-4
CDR3aa: CASSFSDRGHEKLFF
CDR3nt: TGTGCCAGCAGTTTCTCGGACAGGGGCCATGAAAAACTGTTTTTT

v_gene: TRBV4-1
abundance: -
d_gene: TRBD2
j_gene: TRBJ2-7
CDR3aa: CASSHGGRIYEQYF
CDR3nt: TGCGCCAGCAGCCACGGCGGGAGGATCTACGAGCAGTACTTC

v_gene: TRBV29-1
abundance: -
d_gene: TRBD1
j_gene: TRBJ2-3
CDR3aa: CSVDFPGGISF
CDR3nt: TGCAGCGTTGATTTCCCAGGGGGTATATCTTTT

v_gene: TRBV27
abundance: many
d_gene: -
j_gene: TRBJ2-7
CDR3aa: CASSSLRGYEQYF
CDR3nt: TGTGCCAGCAGTTCTCTCAGGGGTTACGAGCAGTACTTC

v_gene: TRBV7-9
abundance: -
d_gene: TRBD2
j_gene: TRBJ2-7
CDR3aa: CASSRGGEQYF
CDR3nt: TGTGCCAGCAGCCGGGGAGGGGAGCAGTACTTC

v_gene: TRBV7-9
abundance: -
d_gene: -
j_gene: TRBJ1-2
CDR3aa: CASSWSGGSLYGYTF
CDR3nt: TGTGCCAGCAGCTGGAGCGGAGGGTCTTTATATGGCTACACCTTC

v_gene: TRBV7-9
abundance: -
d_gene: -
j_gene: TRBJ2-7
CDR3aa: CASSLADLSLSYEQYF
CDR3nt: TGTGCCAGCAGCTTAGCCGACTTGAGCCTTTCCTACGAGCAGTACTTC

v_gene: TRBV6-1
abundance: -
d_gene: -
j_gene: TRBJ2-3
CDR3aa: CASSEELPGSRTDTQYF
CDR3nt: TGTGCCAGCAGTGAAGAACTACCCGGTTCCCGCACAGATACGCAGTATTTT

v_gene: TRBV5-4
abundance: -
d_gene: -
j_gene: TRBJ1-5
CDR3aa: CASREEPYSNQPQHF
CDR3nt: TGTGCCAGCAGAGAGGAACCCTATAGCAATCAGCCCCAGCATTTT

v_gene: TRBV5-1
abundance: -
d_gene: -
j_gene: TRBJ1-1
CDR3aa: CASSLTAGVNTEAFF
CDR3nt: TGCGCCAGCAGCTTGACGGCAGGGGTAAACACTGAAGCTTTCTTT

v_gene: TRBV7-2
abundance: -
d_gene: -
j_gene: TRBJ1-4
CDR3aa: CATALRAVNEKLFF
CDR3nt: TGTGCCACCGCCTTGAGGGCTGTAAATGAAAAACTGTTTTTT

v_gene: TRBV7-9
abundance: -
d_gene: -
j_gene: TRBJ1-5
CDR3aa: CASGPGGLLQPQHF
CDR3nt: TGTGCCAGCGGGCCGGGGGGCCTGCTTCAGCCCCAGCATTTT